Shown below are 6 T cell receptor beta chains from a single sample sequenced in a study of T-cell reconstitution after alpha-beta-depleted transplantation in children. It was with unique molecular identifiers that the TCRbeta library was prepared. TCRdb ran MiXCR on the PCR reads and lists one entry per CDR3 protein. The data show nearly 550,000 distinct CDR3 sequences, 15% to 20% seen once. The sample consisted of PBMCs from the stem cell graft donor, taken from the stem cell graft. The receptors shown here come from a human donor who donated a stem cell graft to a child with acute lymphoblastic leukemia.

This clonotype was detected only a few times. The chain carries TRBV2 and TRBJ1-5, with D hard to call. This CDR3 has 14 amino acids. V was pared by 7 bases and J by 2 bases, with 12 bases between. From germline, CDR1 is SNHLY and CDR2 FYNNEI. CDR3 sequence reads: CASTGRGGNQPQHF. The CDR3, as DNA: TGTGCCAGCACCGGTCGGGGAGGCAATCAGCCCCAGCATTTT.

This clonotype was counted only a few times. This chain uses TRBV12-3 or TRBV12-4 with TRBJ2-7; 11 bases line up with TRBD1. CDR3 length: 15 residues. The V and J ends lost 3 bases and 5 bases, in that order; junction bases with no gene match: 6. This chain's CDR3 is CASSFLRTGGDEQYF. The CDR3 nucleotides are TGTGCCAGCAGTTTCCTCAGGACAGGGGGCGACGAGCAGTACTTC.

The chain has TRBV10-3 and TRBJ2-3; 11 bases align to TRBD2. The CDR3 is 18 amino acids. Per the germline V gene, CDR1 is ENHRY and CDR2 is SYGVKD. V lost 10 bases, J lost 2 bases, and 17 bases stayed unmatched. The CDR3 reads CATGLRLAGGRVTDTQYF. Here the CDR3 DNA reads TGTGCCACCGGATTGAGATTAGCGGGAGGGAGGGTCACAGATACGCAGTATTTT.

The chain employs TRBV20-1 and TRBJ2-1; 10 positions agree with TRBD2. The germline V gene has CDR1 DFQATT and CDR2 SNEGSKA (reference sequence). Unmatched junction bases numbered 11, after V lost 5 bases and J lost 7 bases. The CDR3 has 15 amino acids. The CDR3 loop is CSAPLAGGIWNEQFF. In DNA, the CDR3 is TGCAGTGCTCCTTTAGCGGGAGGAATATGGAATGAGCAGTTCTTC.

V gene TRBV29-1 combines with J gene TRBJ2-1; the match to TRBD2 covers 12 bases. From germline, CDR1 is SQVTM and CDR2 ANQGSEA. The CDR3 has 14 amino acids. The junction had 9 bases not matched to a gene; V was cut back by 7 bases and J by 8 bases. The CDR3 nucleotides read TGCAGCGGCCGACTAGCGGGAGTTTGGTATGAGCAGTTCTTC. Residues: CSGRLAGVWYEQFF.

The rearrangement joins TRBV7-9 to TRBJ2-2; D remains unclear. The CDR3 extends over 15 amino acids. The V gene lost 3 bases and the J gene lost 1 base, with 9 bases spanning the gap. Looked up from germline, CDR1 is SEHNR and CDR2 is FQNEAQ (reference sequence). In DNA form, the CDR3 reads TGTGCCAGCAGCTTTAAGTGCGGGAACACCGGGGAGCTGTTTTTT. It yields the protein CASSFKCGNTGELFF.